These 5 T cell receptor beta chains were sequenced from one sample in a study of circulating CD8 cells and anti-PD-1 response in melanoma. Four subsets defined by PD-1 and/or TIGIT were sorted from live CD3+CD8+TCRalphabeta+ cells. Using around 15 ng of total RNA, TCR libraries were made with the QIAseq Immune Repertoire TCR panel. From the reads, TCRdb called clonotypes with MiXCR, one entry per CDR3 protein. The sample has over a thousand distinct CDR3 sequences; 10% to 11% are singletons. The sample in question was CD8+ T cells from PBMCs, obtained at baseline or after one month of anti-PD-1 therapy (not recorded which). These receptors originate from a human donor with melanoma.

This clonotype was counted only a few times. This may be a read error: a much more frequent sequence differs by one nucleotide. The rearrangement joins TRBV19 to TRBJ2-2; TRBD2 is a possible D gene (6 bases). The CDR3 runs 14 residues. Trimming took off 6 bases at V and 4 bases at J, with 12 bases between the two ends. The germline V gene has CDR1 LNHDA and CDR2 SQIVND (reference sequence). CDR3 region: CASRSPGGTGELFF. CDR3 bases: TGTGCCAGTAGGAGCCCCGGGGGCACCGGGGAGCTGTTTTTT.

Sample share makes this clonotype medium-sized (0.01 to 0.1%). The rearrangement uses TRBV7-2 and TRBJ2-2, with 9 bases lining up with TRBD2. Germline CDR1 is SGHTA and CDR2 is FQGNSA. CDR3 size: 15 residues. The trim removed 4 bases at V and 7 bases at J, leaving 7 bases unmatched. The chain's CDR3 is CASSSLAGAVGELFF. The CDR3 DNA reads as TGTGCCAGCAGCTCATTAGCGGGGGCGGTCGGGGAGCTGTTTTTT.

This clonotype is classed as medium-sized (0.01 to 0.1%). The V and J genes are TRBV19 and TRBJ1-2; 8 nucleotides match TRBD1. Trimming at V came to 10 bases and at J to 6 bases, leaving 7 bases not matched to a gene. There are 12 residues in the CDR3. The V gene's germline CDR1 is LNHDA and CDR2 SQIVND (reference sequence). CDR3 in DNA: TGTGCCACCCCCGGGACAGGCAATGGCTACACCTTC. Protein: CATPGTGNGYTF.

This clonotype is termed medium-sized. A read error may produce the germline difference seen at one junction end. The genes are TRBV7-6 and TRBJ2-1, with 10 bases aligning to TRBD2. Per the germline V gene, CDR1 is SGHVS and CDR2 is FNYEAQ. The CDR3 spans 15 residues. In nucleotides, the CDR3 is TGTGCCAGCAGCCTAGCGGGGGCCTTCTACAATGAGCAGTTCTTC. Its protein is CASSLAGAFYNEQFF.

This clonotype qualifies as medium-sized. The chain is built from TRBV14 and TRBJ2-7; either TRBD1 or TRBD2 may fit D (6 bases each). The germline V gene encodes CDR1 SGHDN and CDR2 FVKESK. V lost 5 bases, J lost 2 bases, and 19 bases lay in between. This CDR3 is 16 amino acids long. The CDR3 nucleotides read TGTGCCAGCAGCGAGGGGGGCGGGACATCTCCCTACGAGCAGTACTTC. Protein sequence: CASSEGGGTSPYEQYF.